The 26 T cell receptor beta chains below were found in one sample sequenced in a study of cytomegalovirus exposure and HLA in healthy donors. The table came from immunoSEQ multiplex PCR; TCRdb's copy has only in-frame clones and leaves some out. The sample records about 150,000 clones, 90% to 95% being singletons. Source material: PBMCs. These receptors were obtained from a man aged 18 to 30 in good health and CMV-seronegative.

This clone came up a few times. This chain links TRBV5-1 with TRBJ1-6; 7 nucleotides align to TRBD1. The CDR3 runs 17 residues. The V gene end was trimmed by 4 bases and the J gene end by 0 bases; junction bases not matched to a gene: 7. The germline V gene has CDR1 SGHRS and CDR2 YFSETQ. CDR3 in DNA: TGCGCCAGCAGCAACCGACAGGGCAGCTCCTATAATTCACCCCTCCACTTT. Its protein is CASSNRQGSSYNSPLHF.

The chain employs TRBV30 and TRBJ2-7; TRBD2 aligns across 9 bases. Germline V CDR1 and CDR2: GTSNPN, SVGIG (reference sequence). With 3 bases clipped from V and 0 bases from J, the junction kept 3 bases outside the gene matches. The CDR3 sequence is 14 residues long. The CDR3 is CAWRSGGSSYEQYF. The DNA of the CDR3 is TGTGCCTGGAGGAGCGGGGGGAGCTCCTACGAGCAGTACTTC. Based on the CDR3 plus reference TRBV30 and TRBJ2-7, the full variable domain is SQTIHQWPATLVQPVGSPLSLECTVEGTSNPNLYWYRQAAGRGLQLLFYSVGIGQISSEVPQNLSASRPQDRQFILSSKKLLLSDSGFYLCAWRSGGSSYEQYFGPGTRLTVT.

This clone was counted a few times. The V and J genes are TRBV7-9 and TRBJ2-7; 7 positions match TRBD2. The CDR3 loop spans 16 amino acids. The germline V gene has CDR1 SEHNR and CDR2 FQNEAQ (reference sequence). Losses at the gene ends were 2 bases for V and 3 bases for J; bases not matched to a gene: 10. The CDR3 here is CASSLSSAGERYEQYF. The DNA for the CDR3 is TGTGCCAGCAGCTTATCCTCTGCGGGGGAACGCTACGAGCAGTACTTC.

The gene calls are TRBV6-1 and TRBJ1-1; D is undetermined. Germline V CDR1 and CDR2: MNHNS, SASEGT. CDR3 length: 13 residues. V lost 5 bases to trimming and J lost 5 bases, with 12 bases between them. The CDR3, as DNA: TGTGCCAGCAGTTGGAGCGCGGGGACTGAAGCTTTCTTT. Its protein is CASSWSAGTEAFF.

The V gene is TRBV11-2, the J gene TRBJ2-7; D might be TRBD1 (5 bases). The CDR3 runs 15 residues. Germline V gene sequence: CDR1 SGHAT, CDR2 FQNNGV. The V and J ends lost 1 base and 7 bases respectively, with 17 bases between them. This chain's CDR3 is CASSLVPDQGREQYF. The CDR3 DNA reads as TGTGCCAGCAGCTTAGTCCCGGACCAGGGCCGGGAGCAGTACTTC.

This clone occurred a few times. The genes are TRBV5-1 and TRBJ2-7, with D tentatively TRBD2 (6 bases). Trimming removed 2 bases from V and 3 bases from J, with 9 bases in between. The CDR3 runs to 13 residues. Germline V gene data show CDR1 as SGHRS and CDR2 as YFSETQ. CDR3 in DNA: TGCGCCAGCAGCTTTCCGGAGGGCTACGAGCAGTACTTC. Translated: CASSFPEGYEQYF.

CDR3 nucleotides: TGTGCCAGCAGTGTGAGGCGGGAGGGTTCCGCAGATACGCAGTATTTT. It yields the protein CASSVRREGSADTQYF. J is TRBJ2-3 and V is TRBV25-1; TRBD2 aligns across 9 bases. There are 16 residues in the CDR3. Germline V CDR1 and CDR2: MGHDK, SYGVNS. With 4 bases clipped from V and 4 bases from J, the junction kept 9 bases outside the gene matches.

The CDR3 bases are TGTGCCAGCAGCCCGGACAGTTCACCCCTCCACTTT. Amino acids: CASSPDSSPLHF. The chain carries TRBV5-5 and TRBJ1-6; D perhaps matches TRBD1 (6 bases). This CDR3 contains 12 residues. V was shortened by 4 bases and J by 9 bases, with 8 bases between the two germline ends. CDR1 and CDR2 from the germline V gene are SGHKS and YYEKEE (reference sequence).

V gene TRBV9 combines with J gene TRBJ2-7; TRBD1 is a possible D gene (6 bases). V lost 2 bases to trimming and J lost 2 bases, with 11 bases between them. CDR1 SGDLS and CDR2 YYNGEE come from the germline V gene. The CDR3 runs to 14 residues. The CDR3 is CASSVDSVAYEQYF. CDR3 in DNA: TGTGCCAGCAGCGTGGACAGTGTAGCCTACGAGCAGTACTTC.

The chain uses TRBV30 and TRBJ2-5; the D is unclear. V lost 0 bases to trimming and J lost 5 bases, with 4 bases between them. The CDR3 has 11 amino acids. Germline V gene lookup returns CDR1 GTSNPN and CDR2 SVGIG (reference sequence). The DNA of the CDR3 is TGTGCCTGGAGTGTCATCGAGACCCAGTACTTC. Protein: CAWSVIETQYF.

The chain couples TRBV6-6 to TRBJ2-7, with D perhaps matching TRBD2 (5 bases). This CDR3 has 15 residues. V was pared by 6 bases and J by 0 bases, with 15 bases between. Germline V gives CDR1 MNHNY, CDR2 SVGAGI (reference sequence). The CDR3 reads CASRHGPAGSYEQYV. DNA of the CDR3: TGTGCCAGCAGGCACGGGCCGGCGGGCTCCTACGAGCAGTACGTC.

This clone was picked up one time. V and J are TRBV5-1 and TRBJ1-2; the D gene is possibly TRBD1 (6 bases). The CDR3 runs to 15 residues. V was pared by 2 bases and J by 4 bases, with 15 bases between. Germline CDR1 reads SGHRS; CDR2 reads YFSETQ. The CDR3 loop reads CASSFSMDSFYGYTF. Written as DNA, the CDR3 is TGCGCCAGCAGCTTTTCCATGGACAGTTTCTATGGCTACACCTTC.

The J gene is TRBJ2-3, the V gene TRBV9, with D possibly TRBD1 on 6 matching bases. The CDR3 is 16 amino acids. CDR1 SGDLS and CDR2 YYNGEE come from the germline V gene. V was cut by 4 bases and J by 3 bases, with 18 bases left in between. The chain's CDR3 is CASSLTTGERTDTQYF. CDR3 DNA sequence: TGTGCCAGCAGCTTGACGACAGGAGAAAGGACAGATACGCAGTATTTT.

The rearrangement joins TRBV11-2 to TRBJ2-7; TRBD2 is a possible D gene (6 bases). CDR3 length: 14 amino acids. CDR1 and CDR2 (germline): SGHAT, FQNNGV. The ends were cut back, 2 bases at V and 2 bases at J, with 10 bases in the middle. The CDR3 DNA reads TGTGCCAGCAGCTTACTAGCGATAGCCTACGAGCAGTACTTC. Protein product: CASSLLAIAYEQYF.

The rearrangement links TRBV5-8 to TRBJ1-2, with TRBD1 matching 7 bases. Germline CDR1 and CDR2: SGHTS and YDEGEE. The CDR3 is 13 residues long. J was trimmed by 9 bases and V by 4 bases; bases with no gene match: 9. The CDR3 loop reads CASSVRGCGCYTF. The CDR3 DNA follows: TGTGCCAGCAGCGTCAGGGGGTGCGGTTGCTACACCTTC. Combining the CDR3 with reference TRBV5-8 and TRBJ1-2 gives the whole variable domain EAGVTQSPTHLIKTRGQQATLRCSPISGHTSVYWYQQALGLGLQFLLWYDEGEERNRGNFPPRFSGRQFPNYSSELNVNALELEDSALYLCASSVRGCGCYTFGSGTRLTVV.

The V call is TRBV7-2, the J call TRBJ1-5; a possible D gene is TRBD1 (5 bases). CDR1 is SGHTA and CDR2 is FQGNSA in the germline V gene. The CDR3 runs to 15 residues. V was cut by 3 bases and J by 1 base, with 10 bases left in between. The CDR3 loop is CASSFWGDSNQPQHF. The CDR3 nucleotides are TGTGCCAGCAGCTTTTGGGGCGACAGCAATCAGCCCCAGCATTTT.

The chain joins TRBV19 to TRBJ1-1, with a weak D call TRBD1 (6 bases). Germline-derived CDR1 and CDR2 are LNHDA and SQIVND (reference sequence). V was shortened by 3 bases and J by 0 bases, with 14 bases between the two germline ends. The CDR3 has 16 amino acids. CDR3 sequence reads: CASSIRGGSMNTEAFF. CDR3 bases: TGTGCCAGTAGTATTAGGGGGGGTAGTATGAACACTGAAGCTTTCTTT.

The V and J genes are TRBV5-4 and TRBJ1-2; possibly TRBD1 for D (6 bases). The CDR3 extends over 13 amino acids. CDR1 and CDR2 (germline): SGHNT, YYREEE (reference sequence). The germline V and J ends were trimmed by 4 bases and 4 bases, with 11 bases remaining between them. The CDR3 region has the DNA TGTGCCAGCAGCCCAGACAGGAGCTATGGCTACACCTTC. Its protein product is CASSPDRSYGYTF.

The chain recombines TRBV11-2 with TRBJ1-3, with 7 positions matching TRBD1. The V gene end was trimmed by 8 bases and the J gene end by 2 bases; junction bases not matched to a gene: 9. This CDR3 is built from 15 residues. Germline CDR1 is SGHAT and CDR2 is FQNNGV. The CDR3 here is CASARGGGPGNTIYF. The CDR3 DNA is TGTGCCAGCGCCCGTGGAGGGGGCCCTGGAAACACCATATATTTT. The full variable domain, with the rest looked up from reference TRBV11-2 and TRBJ1-3, is EAGVAQSPRYKIIEKRQSVAFWCNPISGHATLYWYQQILGQGPKLLIQFQNNGVVDDSQLPKDRFSAERLKGVDSTLKIQPAKLEDSAVYLCASARGGGPGNTIYFGEGSWLTVV.

The rearrangement joins TRBV7-8 to TRBJ2-1; 10 bases align to TRBD2. Trimming removed 5 bases from V and 5 bases from J; junction bases left unmatched: 6. The CDR3 contains 15 residues. Looked up from germline, CDR1 is SGHVS and CDR2 is FQNEAQ. The CDR3 reads CASSPGTSVNNEQFF. The CDR3 DNA reads TGTGCCAGCAGCCCCGGGACTAGCGTTAACAATGAGCAGTTCTTC.

This clone was counted once. The chain combines TRBV19 with TRBJ1-3; D uncertain. This CDR3 has 15 amino acids. V shed 4 bases and J shed 0 bases, with 10 bases lying between them. Germline loops: CDR1 LNHDA, CDR2 SQIVND (reference sequence). This CDR3 reads CASSNGWLSGNTIYF. CDR3 nucleotide sequence: TGTGCCAGTAGTAACGGGTGGCTCTCTGGAAACACCATATATTTT.

The chain couples TRBV6-5 to TRBJ2-1; the D gene is possibly TRBD1 (5 bases). The CDR3 is 15 residues long. V gave up 3 bases and J gave up 7 bases, with 16 bases separating them. Germline assignment: CDR1 MNHEY and CDR2 SVGAGI. CDR3 protein: CASSYSMTVGNEQFF. The CDR3 bases are TGTGCCAGCAGTTATTCTATGACAGTCGGGAATGAGCAGTTCTTC.

In this sample, this clone turned up once. The chain carries TRBV30 and TRBJ2-5; D might be TRBD1 (5 bases). Germline V CDR1 and CDR2: GTSNPN, SVGIG (reference sequence). The V and J ends lost 4 bases and 1 base respectively, with 10 bases between them. The CDR3 spans 13 residues. The CDR3: CAWNWGVQETQYF. CDR3 bases: TGTGCCTGGAATTGGGGCGTCCAAGAGACCCAGTACTTC.

About this clone: At one end, the junction sequence differs from germline, possibly due to a read error. The V call is TRBV14, the J call TRBJ2-5; a weak D match, TRBD2 (7 bases). The germline V gene encodes CDR1 SGHDN and CDR2 FVKESK. There are 14 residues in the CDR3. The CDR3 region is CASNQVGGTQTQYF. CDR3 bases: TGTGCCAGCAACCAAGTGGGAGGGACACAGACCCAGTACTTC.

This chain connects TRBV4-1 to TRBJ2-3; 7 bases line up with TRBD2. The CDR3 has 17 residues. V trimming: 0 bases; J trimming: 4 bases; junction bases outside the gene matches: 10. Germline values: CDR1 MGHRA, CDR2 YSYEKL. The CDR3 bases are TGCGCCAGCAGCCAAGAAAGTAGGCGGGAGTTCTCAGATACGCAGTATTTT. It codes for CASSQESRREFSDTQYF.

V is TRBV28 and J is TRBJ2-3, with TRBD1 as a possible D gene (5 bases). The germline V gene encodes CDR1 MDHEN and CDR2 SYDVKM. Trimming cost V 3 bases and J 5 bases, with 12 bases left between them. This CDR3 has 14 amino acids. The CDR3 DNA follows: TGTGCCAGCAGTTTTACCAGGGCTAAAGATACGCAGTATTTT. It is translated as CASSFTRAKDTQYF. Full variable domain (remainder filled in from reference TRBV28 and TRBJ2-3): DVKVTQSSRYLVKRTGEKVFLECVQDMDHENMFWYRQDPGLGLRLIYFSYDVKMKEKGDIPEGYSVSREKKERFSLILESASTNQTSMYLCASSFTRAKDTQYFGPGTRLTVL.